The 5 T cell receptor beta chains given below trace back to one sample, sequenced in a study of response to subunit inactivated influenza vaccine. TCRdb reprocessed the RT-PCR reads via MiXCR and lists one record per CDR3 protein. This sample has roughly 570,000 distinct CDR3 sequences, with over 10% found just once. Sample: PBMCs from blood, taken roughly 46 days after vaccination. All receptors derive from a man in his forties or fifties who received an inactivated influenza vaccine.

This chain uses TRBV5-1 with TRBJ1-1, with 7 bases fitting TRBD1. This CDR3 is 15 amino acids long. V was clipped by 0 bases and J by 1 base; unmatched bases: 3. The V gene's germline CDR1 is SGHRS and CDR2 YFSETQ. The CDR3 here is CASSLEGQTNTEAFF. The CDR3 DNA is TGCGCCAGCAGCTTGGAGGGACAGACGAACACTGAAGCTTTCTTT. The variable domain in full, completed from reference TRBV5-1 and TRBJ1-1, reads KAGVTQTPRYLIKTRGQQVTLSCSPISGHRSVSWYQQTPGQGLQFLFEYFSETQRNKGNFPGRFSGRQFSNSRSEMNVSTLELGDSALYLCASSLEGQTNTEAFFGQGTRLTVV.

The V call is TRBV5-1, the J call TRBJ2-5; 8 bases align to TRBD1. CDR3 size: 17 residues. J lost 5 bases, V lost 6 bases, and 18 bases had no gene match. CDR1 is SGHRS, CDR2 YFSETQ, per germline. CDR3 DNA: TGCGCCAGCACCTCATCTCTCCCTGGACAGGGAGAGGAGACCCAGTACTTC. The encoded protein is CASTSSLPGQGEETQYF.

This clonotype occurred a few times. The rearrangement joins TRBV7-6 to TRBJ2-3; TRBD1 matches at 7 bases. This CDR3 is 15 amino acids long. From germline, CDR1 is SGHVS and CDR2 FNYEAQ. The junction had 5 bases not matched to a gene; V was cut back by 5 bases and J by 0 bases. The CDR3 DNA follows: TGTGCCAGCAGCGTCGGGACAGCTAGCACAGATACGCAGTATTTT. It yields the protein CASSVGTASTDTQYF.

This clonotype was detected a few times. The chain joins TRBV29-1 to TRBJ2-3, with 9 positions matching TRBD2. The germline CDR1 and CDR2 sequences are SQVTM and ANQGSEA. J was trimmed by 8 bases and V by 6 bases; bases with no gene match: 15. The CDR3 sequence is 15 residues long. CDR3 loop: CSVGPTSGRGGTQYF. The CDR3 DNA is TGCAGCGTCGGGCCGACTAGCGGCCGTGGGGGTACGCAGTATTTT.

In DNA form, the CDR3 reads TGCGCCAGCAGCTTACCGGCCGGCAATAATTCACCCCTCCACTTT. This translates into CASSLPAGNNSPLHF. The chain couples TRBV5-1 to TRBJ1-6; no definite D call. The CDR3 extends over 15 amino acids. Germline V CDR1 and CDR2: SGHRS, YFSETQ. The V and J ends lost 2 bases and 5 bases respectively, with 11 bases between them.